Listed here is a single T cell receptor (beta chain). As yet, its antigen is unknown. This entry comes from a study of T cells in Graves' hyperthyroidism and ophthalmopathy. Any symptoms of ophthalmopathy came after the first hyperthyroidism diagnosis, from which the blood sample dates. Points from the study as a whole: A 13 V-J model separated ophthalmopathy from stable hyperthyroidism. Blood shared most expanded thyroid clonotypes above 0.001.

Template material for amplifying TCR beta CDR3 regions consisted of RNA transcripts. An initial round of RT-PCR targeting the TCR CDR3 relied on the HTBI primer set. TCRdb reprocessed the multiplex PCR reads with MiXCR, giving one entry per CDR3 protein. This sample has 250,000 to 300,000 distinct CDR3 sequences; about 14% occur once, and the top ten carry 7.8%. Germline assignment: CDR1 MNHNS and CDR2 SASEGT. The trim removed 6 bases at V and 10 bases at J, leaving 8 bases unmatched. The CDR3 consists of 15 residues. The sequence came from a woman aged 30 to 39 with Graves' hyperthyroidism that later progressed to Graves' ophthalmopathy. Sequencing was performed on blood. The chain uses TRBV6-1 and TRBJ1-6, with TRBD1 matching 11 bases. CDR3 sequence: CASSGQGAIGSPLHF. For the CDR3, the DNA is TGTGCCAGCAGCGGACAGGGGGCAATAGGGTCACCCCTCCACTTT.